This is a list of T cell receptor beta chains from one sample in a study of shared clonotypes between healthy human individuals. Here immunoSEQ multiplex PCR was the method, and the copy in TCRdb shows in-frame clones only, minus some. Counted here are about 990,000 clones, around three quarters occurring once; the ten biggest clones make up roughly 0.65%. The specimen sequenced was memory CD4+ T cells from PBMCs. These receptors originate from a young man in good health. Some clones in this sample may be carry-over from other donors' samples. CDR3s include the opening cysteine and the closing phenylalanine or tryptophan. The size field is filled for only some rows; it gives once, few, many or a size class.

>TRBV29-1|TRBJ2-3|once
CSVGGADSTDTQYF
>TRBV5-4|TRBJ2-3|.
CASSRGRTEPGTDTQYF
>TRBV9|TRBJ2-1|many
CASSPRGGGSSYNEQFF
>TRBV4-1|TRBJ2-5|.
CASSQEGFGPIGTQYF
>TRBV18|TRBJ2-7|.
CASSPRLAGGNEQYF
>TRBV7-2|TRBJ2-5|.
CASTADRGFQETQYF
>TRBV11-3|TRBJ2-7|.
CASSSDAGAHLGSEQYF
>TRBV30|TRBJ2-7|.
CAWSAVHEQYF
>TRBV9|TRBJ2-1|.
CASSVDQAGVSGEQFF
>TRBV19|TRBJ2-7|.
CASSPAGTPVFYF
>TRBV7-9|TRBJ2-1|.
CASSWGQFDNEQFF
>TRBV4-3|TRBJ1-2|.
CASSQPGQGRYGYTF
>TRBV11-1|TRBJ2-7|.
CASSISSGATYEQYF
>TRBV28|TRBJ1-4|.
CASLGVQEKLFF
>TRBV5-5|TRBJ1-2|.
CASSWTEYGYTF
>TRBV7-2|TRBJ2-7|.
CASSFSGTSYEQYF
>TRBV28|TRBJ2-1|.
CASSPTPGLAGLGSYNEQFF
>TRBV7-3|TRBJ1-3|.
CASSLKSGGNGNTIYF
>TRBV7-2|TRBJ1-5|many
CASSLGVREAQPQHF
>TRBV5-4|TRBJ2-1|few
CASSLASGRAGEQFF
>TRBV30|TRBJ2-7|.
CAWSVTGGYEQYF
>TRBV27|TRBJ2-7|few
CASSQIASGTYEQYF
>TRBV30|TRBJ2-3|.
CAWSSGGPSDTQYF
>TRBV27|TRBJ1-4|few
CASSLRGAFNEKLFF
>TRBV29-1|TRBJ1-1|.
CSVGWPGAKAFF
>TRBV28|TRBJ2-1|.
CASSFRTRAYNEQFF
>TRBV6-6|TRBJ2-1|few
CASSRTLPTDEQFF
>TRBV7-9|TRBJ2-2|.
CASSRDRGLTGELFF
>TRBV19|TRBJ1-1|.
CARGGTEAFF
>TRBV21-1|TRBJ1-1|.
CASNPAFYYTEAFF
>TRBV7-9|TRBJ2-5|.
CASSLRDAQTQYF
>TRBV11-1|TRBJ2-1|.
CASSSSWEQFF
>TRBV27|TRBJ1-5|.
CASSATVYSNQPQHF
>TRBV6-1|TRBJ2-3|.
CASSEIVGLVTDTQYF
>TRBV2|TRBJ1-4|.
CASSERKGAVEKLFF
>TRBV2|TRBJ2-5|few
CASSLAGPPRGAQYF
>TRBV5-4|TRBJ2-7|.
CASSLSAGKNYEQYF
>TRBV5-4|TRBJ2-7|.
CASSVDYEQYF
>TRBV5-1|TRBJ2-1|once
CASAAMDFPQKFF
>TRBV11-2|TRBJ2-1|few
CASTQGASGYNEQFF
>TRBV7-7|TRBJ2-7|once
CASSFGRSYEQYF
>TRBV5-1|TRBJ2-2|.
CASGGTGGNTGELFF
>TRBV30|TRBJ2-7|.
CAWSQQGRSYEQYF
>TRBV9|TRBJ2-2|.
CASSARQGPNTGELFF
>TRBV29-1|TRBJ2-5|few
CSVESGPQETQYF
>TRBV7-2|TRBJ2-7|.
CASSRAQGDRNF
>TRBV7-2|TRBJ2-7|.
CASSLEQGGSYEQYF
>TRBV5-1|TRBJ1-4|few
CASSPTVGSKEKLFF
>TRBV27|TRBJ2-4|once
CASKRTGGSAKNIQYF
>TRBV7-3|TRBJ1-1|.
CASSLTGPNTEAFF
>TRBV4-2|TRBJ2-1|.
CASSQGAPAGLKYNEQFF
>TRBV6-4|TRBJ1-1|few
CASSDSWGRRVNTEAFF
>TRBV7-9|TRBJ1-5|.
CASSQGGHNNQPQHF